One TCR beta chain is described in this entry. This entry is derived from a study of blood T cells in healthy people across ages. PCR was performed a second time for roughly 7 to 11 cycles using a sample-barcoded 5' primer and a J-beta primer mix. Using its own MiXCR run on the 5' RACE reads, TCRdb lists one record per CDR3 protein. The profile shows approximately 1,000,000 distinct CDR3 sequences, around two fifths of them singletons. V trimming: 7 bases; J trimming: 4 bases; junction bases outside the gene matches: 19. From germline, CDR1 is MNHGY and CDR2 SAAAGT. This CDR3 comprises 18 residues. V usage is TRBV6-8 and J usage is TRBJ1-5; 7 nucleotides agree with TRBD1. This sequence was found in a man aged 18 to 30 in good health. What was sequenced was blood. This CDR3 reads CASNPAGPRQGGNQPQHF. The CDR3 DNA is TGTGCCAGCAACCCAGCCGGACCTCGGCAGGGGGGTAATCAGCCCCAGCATTTT.